This TCR beta chain stems from a study of blood T cell repertoires in COVID-19. About the study: Sites in the United States, Italy and Spain provided acute and convalescent COVID-19 samples. PBMCs, B-cell-depleted T cells, or T cells were the source of the cDNA or gDNA that made up the material.

In germline, CDR1 is MNHNY, CDR2 SVGAGI (reference sequence). The CDR3 totals 15 residues. Losses at the gene ends were 1 base for V and 6 bases for J; bases not matched to a gene: 2. How the authors handled the data: Amplification of reference gene primers was used by the study to estimate nucleated cell counts. Data came from immunoSEQ multiplex PCR; TCRdb stores just in-frame clones and leaves some out. The V and J calls and clone size come from that table; D and trimming were worked out from the DNA. This table holds some 74,000 clones, around 87% found once. This chain uses TRBV6-6 with TRBJ1-5; 11 nucleotides agree with TRBD1. Sequenced material: peripheral blood. This receptor was identified in a man aged 45-65 years with active COVID-19. This chain's CDR3 is CASSYFGTGGQPQHF. DNA of the CDR3: TGTGCCAGCAGTTACTTCGGGACAGGGGGTCAGCCCCAGCATTTT.